This entry concerns a single TCR beta chain. Germline assignment: CDR1 SGDLS and CDR2 YYNGEE. This CDR3 spans 17 amino acids. Between the trimmed V and J ends, which lost 3 bases and 8 bases, there was a span of 24 bases. The data are from a study of blood T cell repertoires in COVID-19. The data were produced by immunoSEQ multiplex PCR, yet TCRdb's version contains in-frame clones alone and is incomplete. The data contain hundreds of thousands of clones, around nine tenths of them singletons. The source is a woman aged 50 to 60 who had recovered from COVID-19. The rearrangement joins TRBV9 to TRBJ2-1; D is unresolved. Sequencing input: PBMCs or T cells enriched from blood (not recorded which). The CDR3 sequence: CASSEPLSAPQKDEQFF. DNA of the CDR3: TGTGCCAGCAGCGAGCCCTTAAGCGCCCCCCAAAAGGATGAGCAGTTCTTC. The full variable domain, in which reference TRBV9 and TRBJ2-1 provide the parts outside the CDR3, is DSGVTQTPKHLITATGQRVTLRCSPRSGDLSVYWYQQSLDQGLQFLIQYYNGEERAKGNILERFSAQQFPDLHSELNLSSLELGDSALYFCASSEPLSAPQKDEQFFGPGTRLTVL.